This TCR beta chain was recorded in a study of beta chain features in type 1 diabetes. Study details: Examination of sorted cells across all samples involved roughly 100 million cells.

The CDR3 runs to 15 residues. Trimming took 0 bases from V and 8 from J, leaving 17 bases between them. CDR1 and CDR2 (germline): SGDLS, YYNGEE. Sorted CD4+ subsets: naive, central memory, regulatory, stem cell-like memory (CD45RO/CCR7/CD25/CD127/CD95/CD27 panel). General study findings and limits: Moderate but significant shortening of TCRB CDR3s was recorded in all four CD4+ subsets from Type 1 diabetes patients. Unsettled here was the matter of whether HLA type influences TCRB rearrangement. Patients' naive, central memory and regulatory TCRB repertoires appeared more alike than those of healthy donors.

Expressed TCRB transcripts were sequenced after all isolated RNA was converted to cDNA. Assay: immunoSEQ multiplex PCR; the TCRdb copy retains only in-frame clones and omits some. The data show hundreds of thousands of clones, roughly an eighth seen once. As to this clone: What it recognizes is unknown.

The source is a man aged 18 to 29 with type 1 diabetes. The chain has TRBV9 and TRBJ1-1; weak D call: TRBD1 (5 bases). Source material: naive CD4+ T cells from blood. This chain's CDR3 is CASSVEVGQGGEAFF. Here the CDR3 DNA reads TGTGCCAGCAGCGTAGAAGTTGGGCAGGGAGGCGAAGCTTTCTTT.